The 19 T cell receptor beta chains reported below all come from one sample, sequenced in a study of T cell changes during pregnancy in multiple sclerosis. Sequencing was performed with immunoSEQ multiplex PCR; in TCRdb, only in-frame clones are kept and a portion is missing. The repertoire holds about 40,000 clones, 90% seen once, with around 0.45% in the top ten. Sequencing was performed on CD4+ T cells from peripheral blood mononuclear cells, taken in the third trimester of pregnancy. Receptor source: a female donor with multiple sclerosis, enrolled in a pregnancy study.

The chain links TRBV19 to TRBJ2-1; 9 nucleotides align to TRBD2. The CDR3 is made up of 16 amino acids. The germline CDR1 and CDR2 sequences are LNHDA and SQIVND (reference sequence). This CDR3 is CATKPLGLAGNNEQFF. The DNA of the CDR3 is TGTGCTACAAAGCCCCTGGGGCTAGCGGGGAACAATGAGCAGTTCTTC.

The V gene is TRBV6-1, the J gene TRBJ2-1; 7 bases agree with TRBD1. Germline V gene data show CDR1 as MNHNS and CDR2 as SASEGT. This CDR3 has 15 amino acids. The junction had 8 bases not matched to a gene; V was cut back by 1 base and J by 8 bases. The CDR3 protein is CASSEVLAGGDEQFF. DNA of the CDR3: TGTGCCAGCAGTGAAGTTCTGGCAGGGGGAGATGAGCAGTTCTTC.

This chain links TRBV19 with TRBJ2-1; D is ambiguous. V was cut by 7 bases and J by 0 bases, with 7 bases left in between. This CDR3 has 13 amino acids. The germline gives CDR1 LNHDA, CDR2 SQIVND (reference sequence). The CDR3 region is CASNPGSYNEQFF. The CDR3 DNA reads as TGTGCCAGTAATCCAGGCTCCTACAATGAGCAGTTCTTC. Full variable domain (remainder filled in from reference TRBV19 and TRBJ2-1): DGGITQSPKYLFRKEGQNVTLSCEQNLNHDAMYWYRQDPGQGLRLIYYSQIVNDFQKGDIAEGYSVSREKKESFPLTVTSAQKNPTAFYLCASNPGSYNEQFFGPGTRLTVL.

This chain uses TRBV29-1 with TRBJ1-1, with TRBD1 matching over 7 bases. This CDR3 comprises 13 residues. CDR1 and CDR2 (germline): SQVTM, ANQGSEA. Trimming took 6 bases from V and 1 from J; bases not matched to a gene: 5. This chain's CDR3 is CSVDGDRNTEAFF. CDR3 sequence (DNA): TGCAGCGTGGACGGGGACAGGAACACTGAAGCTTTCTTT.

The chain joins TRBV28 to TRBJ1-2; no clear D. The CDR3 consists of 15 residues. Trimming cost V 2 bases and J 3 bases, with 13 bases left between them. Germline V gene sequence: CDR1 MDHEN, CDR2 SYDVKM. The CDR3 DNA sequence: TGTGCCAGCAGTTTAATAACTCACCAGGACTATGGCTACACCTTC. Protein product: CASSLITHQDYGYTF.

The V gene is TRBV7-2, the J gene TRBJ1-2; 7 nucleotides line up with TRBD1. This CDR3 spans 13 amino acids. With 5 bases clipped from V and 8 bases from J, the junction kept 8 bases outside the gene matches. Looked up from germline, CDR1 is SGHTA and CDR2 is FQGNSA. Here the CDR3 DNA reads TGTGCCAGCAGCCCGACAGGGTTAGAGGGCTACACCTTC. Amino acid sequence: CASSPTGLEGYTF.

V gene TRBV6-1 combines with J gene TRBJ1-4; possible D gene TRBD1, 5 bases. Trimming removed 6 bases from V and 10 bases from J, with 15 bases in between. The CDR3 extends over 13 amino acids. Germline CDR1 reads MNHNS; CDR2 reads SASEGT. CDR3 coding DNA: TGTGCCAGCAGCGGGGGGAGGTGGTCAAAACTGTTTTTT. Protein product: CASSGGRWSKLFF.

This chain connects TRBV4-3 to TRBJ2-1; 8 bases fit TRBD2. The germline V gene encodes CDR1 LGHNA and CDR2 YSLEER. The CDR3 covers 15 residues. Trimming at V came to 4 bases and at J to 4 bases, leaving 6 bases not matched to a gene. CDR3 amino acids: CASSPQGTSYNEQFF. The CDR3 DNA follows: TGCGCCAGCAGCCCGCAAGGGACTAGTTACAATGAGCAGTTCTTC.

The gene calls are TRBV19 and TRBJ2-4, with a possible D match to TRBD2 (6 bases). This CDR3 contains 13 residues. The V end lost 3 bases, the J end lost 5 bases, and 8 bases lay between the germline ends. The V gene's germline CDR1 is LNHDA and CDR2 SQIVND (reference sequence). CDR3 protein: CASSMRGQNIQYF. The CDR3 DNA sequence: TGTGCCAGTAGTATGCGGGGCCAAAACATTCAGTACTTC.

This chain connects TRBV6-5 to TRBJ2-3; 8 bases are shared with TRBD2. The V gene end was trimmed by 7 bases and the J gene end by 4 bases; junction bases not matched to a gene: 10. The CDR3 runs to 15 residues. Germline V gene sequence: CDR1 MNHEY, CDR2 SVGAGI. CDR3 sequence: CASTSGAGGADTQYF. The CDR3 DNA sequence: TGTGCCAGCACCTCCGGGGCGGGAGGCGCAGATACGCAGTATTTT.

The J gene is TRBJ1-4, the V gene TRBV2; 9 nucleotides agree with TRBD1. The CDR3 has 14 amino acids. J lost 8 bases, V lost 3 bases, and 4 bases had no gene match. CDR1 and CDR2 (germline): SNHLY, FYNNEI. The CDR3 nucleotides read TGTGCCAGCAGTGAGGGGACAGGGCGGGAAAAACTGTTTTTT. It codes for CASSEGTGREKLFF.

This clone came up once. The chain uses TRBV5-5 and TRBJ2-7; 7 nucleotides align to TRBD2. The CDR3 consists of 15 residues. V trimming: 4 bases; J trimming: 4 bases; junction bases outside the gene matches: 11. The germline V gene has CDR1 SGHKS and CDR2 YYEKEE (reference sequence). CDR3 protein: CASSKQREGYYEQYF. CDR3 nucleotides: TGTGCCAGCAGCAAACAGCGGGAAGGTTATTACGAGCAGTACTTC.

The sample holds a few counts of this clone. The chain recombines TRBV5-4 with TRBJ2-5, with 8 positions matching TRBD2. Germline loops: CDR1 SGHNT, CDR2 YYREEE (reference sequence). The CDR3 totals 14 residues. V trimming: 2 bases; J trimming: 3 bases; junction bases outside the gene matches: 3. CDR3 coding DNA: TGTGCCAGCAGCTTTTCGGGGGGGAAAGAGACCCAGTACTTC. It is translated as CASSFSGGKETQYF.

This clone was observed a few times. DNA of the CDR3: TGTGCCAGCAGCCGACAGGGGGCCTACGAGCAGTACTTC. This gives the protein CASSRQGAYEQYF. V and J are TRBV7-9 and TRBJ2-7, with 9 bases identical to TRBD1. In germline, CDR1 is SEHNR, CDR2 FQNEAQ (reference sequence). V trimming: 5 bases; J trimming: 2 bases; junction bases outside the gene matches: 1. The CDR3 length is 13 residues.

CDR3 amino acids: CASSKGTSGSNEQFF. CDR3 bases: TGTGCCAGCAGCAAAGGGACTAGCGGATCCAATGAGCAGTTCTTC. The chain uses TRBV28 and TRBJ2-1; 11 bases are shared with TRBD2. Looked up from germline, CDR1 is MDHEN and CDR2 is SYDVKM. This CDR3 has 15 amino acids. The V gene end was trimmed by 6 bases and the J gene end by 6 bases; junction bases not matched to a gene: 7.

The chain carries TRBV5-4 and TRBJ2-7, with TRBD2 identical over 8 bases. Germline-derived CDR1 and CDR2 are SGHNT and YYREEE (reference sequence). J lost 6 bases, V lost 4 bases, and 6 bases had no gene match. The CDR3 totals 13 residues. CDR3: CASSPSGRSEQYF. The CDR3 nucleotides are TGTGCCAGCAGCCCCAGCGGGAGAAGCGAGCAGTACTTC.

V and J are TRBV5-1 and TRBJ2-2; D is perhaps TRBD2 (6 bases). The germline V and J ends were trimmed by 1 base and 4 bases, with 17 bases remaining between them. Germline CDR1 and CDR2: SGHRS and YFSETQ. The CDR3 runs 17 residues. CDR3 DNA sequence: TGCGCCAGCAGCTTGCGGCGGGAAAGGGTGGGCACCGGGGAGCTGTTTTTT. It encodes CASSLRRERVGTGELFF.

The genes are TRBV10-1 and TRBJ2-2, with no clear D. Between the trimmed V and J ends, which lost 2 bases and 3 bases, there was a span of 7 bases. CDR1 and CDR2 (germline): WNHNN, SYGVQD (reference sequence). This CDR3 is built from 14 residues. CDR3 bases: TGCGCCAGCAGTGAGCTAAAGTACACCGGGGAGCTGTTTTTT. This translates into CASSELKYTGELFF.

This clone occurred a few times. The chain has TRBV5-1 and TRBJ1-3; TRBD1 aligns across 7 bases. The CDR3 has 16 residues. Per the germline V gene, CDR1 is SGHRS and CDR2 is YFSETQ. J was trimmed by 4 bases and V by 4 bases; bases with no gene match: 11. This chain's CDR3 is CASSSTSGGEGNTIYF. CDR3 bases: TGCGCCAGCAGCAGTACCTCAGGGGGAGAAGGAAACACCATATATTTT.